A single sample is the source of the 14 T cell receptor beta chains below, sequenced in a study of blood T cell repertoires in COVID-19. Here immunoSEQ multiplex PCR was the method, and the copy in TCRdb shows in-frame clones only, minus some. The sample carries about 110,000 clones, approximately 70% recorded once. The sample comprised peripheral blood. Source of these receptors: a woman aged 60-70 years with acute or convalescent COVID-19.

The CDR3 nucleotides read TGTGCCACCAGTGATTTTCGGGGAGAAGCTTTCTTT. Its translation is CATSDFRGEAFF. V and J are TRBV24-1 and TRBJ1-1; no firm D call. The germline gives CDR1 KGHDR, CDR2 SFDVKD. The V and J ends lost 1 base and 8 bases respectively, with 7 bases between them. There are 12 residues in the CDR3.

CDR3 sequence (DNA): TGTGCCAGCAGCTCATTCTACGAGCAGTACTTC. This translates into CASSSFYEQYF. This chain connects TRBV5-8 to TRBJ2-7; unclear D gene. CDR1 and CDR2 (germline): SGHTS, YDEGEE. This CDR3 contains 11 residues. Trimming removed 3 bases from V and 3 bases from J, with 4 bases in between.

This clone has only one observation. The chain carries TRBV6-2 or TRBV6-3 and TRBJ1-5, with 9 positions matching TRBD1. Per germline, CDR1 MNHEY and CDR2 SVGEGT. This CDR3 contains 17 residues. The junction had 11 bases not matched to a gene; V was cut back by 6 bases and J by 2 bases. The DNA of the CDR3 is TGTGCCAGCAGCCGATACTTACGGACAGGGGGCAATCAGCCCCAGCATTTT. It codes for CASSRYLRTGGNQPQHF.

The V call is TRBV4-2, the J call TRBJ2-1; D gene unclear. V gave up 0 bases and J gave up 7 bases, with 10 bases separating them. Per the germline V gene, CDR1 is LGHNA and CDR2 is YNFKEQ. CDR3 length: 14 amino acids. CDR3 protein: CASSQDVRQNEQFF. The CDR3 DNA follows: TGTGCCAGCAGCCAAGATGTTCGCCAGAATGAGCAGTTCTTC.

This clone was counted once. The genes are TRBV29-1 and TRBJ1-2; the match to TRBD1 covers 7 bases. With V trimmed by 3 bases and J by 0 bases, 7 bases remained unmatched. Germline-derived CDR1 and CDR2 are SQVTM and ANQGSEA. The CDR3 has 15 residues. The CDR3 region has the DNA TGCAGCGTTGAGGGGACAGACGAGTCTAACTATGGCTACACCTTC. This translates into CSVEGTDESNYGYTF.

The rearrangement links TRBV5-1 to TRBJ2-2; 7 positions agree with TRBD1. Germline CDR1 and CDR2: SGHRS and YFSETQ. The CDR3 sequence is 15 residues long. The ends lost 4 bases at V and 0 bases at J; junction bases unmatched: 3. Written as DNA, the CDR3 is TGCGCCAGCAGCAACGACAGGGCGAACACCGGGGAGCTGTTTTTT. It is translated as CASSNDRANTGELFF.

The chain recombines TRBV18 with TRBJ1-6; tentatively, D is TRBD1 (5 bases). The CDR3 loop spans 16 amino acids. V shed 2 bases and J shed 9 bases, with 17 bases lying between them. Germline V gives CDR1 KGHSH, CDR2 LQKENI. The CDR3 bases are TGTGCCAGCTCACCAAACGTGCCGGGGGAGGGTTCACCCCTCCACTTT. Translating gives CASSPNVPGEGSPLHF.

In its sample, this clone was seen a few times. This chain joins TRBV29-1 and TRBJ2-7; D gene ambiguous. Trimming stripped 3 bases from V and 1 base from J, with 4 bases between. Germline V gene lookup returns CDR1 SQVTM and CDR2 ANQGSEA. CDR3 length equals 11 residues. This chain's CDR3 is CSVDSSYEQYF. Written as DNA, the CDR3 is TGCAGCGTTGATTCATCCTACGAGCAGTACTTC.

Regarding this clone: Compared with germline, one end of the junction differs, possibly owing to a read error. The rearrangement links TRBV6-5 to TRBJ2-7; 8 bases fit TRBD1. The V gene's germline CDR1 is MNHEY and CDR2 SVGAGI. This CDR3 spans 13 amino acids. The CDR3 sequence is CASSYWTGNEQYF. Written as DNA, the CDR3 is TGTGCCAGCAGCTACTGGACAGGGAACGAGCAGTACTTC.

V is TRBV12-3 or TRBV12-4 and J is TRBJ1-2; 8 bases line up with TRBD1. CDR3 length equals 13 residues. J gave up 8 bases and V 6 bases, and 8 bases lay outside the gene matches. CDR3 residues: CASSTYRGLGYTF. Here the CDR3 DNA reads TGTGCCAGCAGCACGTACAGGGGGTTAGGCTACACCTTC.

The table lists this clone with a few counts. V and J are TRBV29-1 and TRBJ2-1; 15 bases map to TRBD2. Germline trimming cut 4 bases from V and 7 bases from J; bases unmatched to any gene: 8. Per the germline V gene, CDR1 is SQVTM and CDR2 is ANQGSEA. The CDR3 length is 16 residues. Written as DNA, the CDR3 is TGCAGCGTTGGACGAGGGACTAGCGGGGGGCAAAATGAGCAGTTCTTC. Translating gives CSVGRGTSGGQNEQFF.

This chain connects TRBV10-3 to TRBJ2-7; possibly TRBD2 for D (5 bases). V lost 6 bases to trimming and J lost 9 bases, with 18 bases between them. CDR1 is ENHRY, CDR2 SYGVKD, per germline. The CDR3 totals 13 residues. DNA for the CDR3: TGTGCCATCAGCCCCGTATCGGCGGGCTGGCAGTACTTC. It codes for CAISPVSAGWQYF.

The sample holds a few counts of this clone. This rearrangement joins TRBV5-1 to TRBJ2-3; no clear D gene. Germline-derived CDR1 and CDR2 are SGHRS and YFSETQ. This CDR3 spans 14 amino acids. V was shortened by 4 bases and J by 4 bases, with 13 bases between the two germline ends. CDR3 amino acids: CASSPLRRADTQYF. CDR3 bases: TGCGCCAGCAGCCCCTTGCGTCGCGCAGATACGCAGTATTTT.

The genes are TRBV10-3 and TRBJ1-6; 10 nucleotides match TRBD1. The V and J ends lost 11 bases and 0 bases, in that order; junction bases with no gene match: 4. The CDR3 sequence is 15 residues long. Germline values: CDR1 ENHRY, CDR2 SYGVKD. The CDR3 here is CAVGQGFSYNSPLHF. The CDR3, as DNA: TGTGCCGTGGGACAGGGGTTCTCCTATAATTCACCCCTCCACTTT.